This passage covers 10 T cell receptor beta chains from one sample sequenced in a study of T cell changes during pregnancy in multiple sclerosis. TCRdb's table, derived via immunoSEQ multiplex PCR, lists solely in-frame clones and lacks some. The data hold 65,000 to 70,000 clones, with around 92% observed a single time. Sequenced material: peripheral blood, taken in the third trimester of pregnancy. These receptors all stem from a female donor in good health, enrolled as a control in a pregnancy study.

The chain carries TRBV28 and TRBJ1-5; no clear D gene. Trimming left V 1 base short and J 0 bases short, with 7 bases between. The CDR3 consists of 15 residues. Germline CDR1 is MDHEN and CDR2 is SYDVKM. The CDR3 protein is CASSLFSYSNQPQHF. CDR3 coding DNA: TGTGCCAGCAGTTTATTTTCCTATAGCAATCAGCCCCAGCATTTT.

The CDR3 DNA reads as TGTGCCTGGGGGAGTCGGAGGGGGACCCAGTACTTC. Amino acid sequence: CAWGSRRGTQYF. The V gene is TRBV30, the J gene TRBJ2-5; possibly TRBD2 for D (6 bases). Per germline, CDR1 GTSNPN and CDR2 SVGIG (reference sequence). The V gene lost 5 bases and the J gene lost 7 bases, with 14 bases spanning the gap. The CDR3 sequence is 12 residues long.

This chain joins TRBV6-6 and TRBJ2-5, with D perhaps TRBD1 (6 bases). V was trimmed by 3 bases and J by 2 bases, leaving 13 bases between them. Germline V lookup: CDR1 MNHNY, CDR2 SVGAGI (reference sequence). This CDR3 is 15 amino acids long. CDR3 residues: CASSYPGTGQETQYF. DNA for the CDR3: TGTGCCAGCAGTTATCCCGGCACAGGGCAAGAGACCCAGTACTTC.

This clone was detected once. The chain uses TRBV4-1 and TRBJ2-1; the match to TRBD2 covers 11 bases. The V and J ends lost 2 bases and 9 bases, in that order; junction bases with no gene match: 6. The germline gives CDR1 MGHRA, CDR2 YSYEKL. The CDR3 is 15 amino acids. The DNA of the CDR3 is TGCGCCAGCAGCCAATTCCCTAGCGGGAGGACTGAGCAGTTCTTC. This sequence encodes CASSQFPSGRTEQFF.

The V and J genes are TRBV29-1 and TRBJ1-2; D is ambiguous. The germline gives CDR1 SQVTM, CDR2 ANQGSEA. Trimming removed 0 bases from V and 5 bases from J, with 22 bases in between. The CDR3 runs to 17 residues. Here the CDR3 DNA reads TGCAGCGTTGAAGATCGCTTAGTCGAGGGCAAGGCTTATGGCTACACCTTC. It encodes CSVEDRLVEGKAYGYTF. The whole variable domain, filled in from reference TRBV29-1 and TRBJ1-2, reads SAVISQKPSRDICQRGTSLTIQCQVDSQVTMMFWYRQQPGQSLTLIATANQGSEATYESGFVIDKFPISRPNLTFSTLTVSNMSPEDSSIYLCSVEDRLVEGKAYGYTFGSGTRLTVV.

The rearrangement links TRBV9 to TRBJ1-2; no definite D call. This CDR3 is 18 amino acids long. Germline loops: CDR1 SGDLS, CDR2 YYNGEE. With 2 bases removed from V and 0 bases from J, the gap between germline ends came to 20 bases. The chain's CDR3 is CASSVTFGIMGANYGYTF. CDR3 coding DNA: TGTGCCAGCAGCGTTACTTTTGGTATAATGGGAGCTAACTATGGCTACACCTTC.

This CDR3 reads CASSTTSGSVYEQYF. The CDR3 DNA reads as TGTGCCAGCAGTACGACTAGCGGGAGTGTTTACGAGCAGTACTTC. J is TRBJ2-7 and V is TRBV11-2; 12 bases fit TRBD2. The CDR3 runs 15 residues. The germline V gene has CDR1 SGHAT and CDR2 FQNNGV. The junction had 7 bases not matched to a gene; V was cut back by 6 bases and J by 4 bases.

The V call is TRBV19, the J call TRBJ2-7; 9 positions match TRBD1. This CDR3 is built from 13 residues. J was trimmed by 5 bases and V by 5 bases; bases with no gene match: 4. CDR1 LNHDA and CDR2 SQIVND come from the germline V gene (reference sequence). In DNA form, the CDR3 reads TGTGCCAGTAGTTTTACAGGGGGCAACGAGCAGTACTTC. This translates into CASSFTGGNEQYF.

This clone was detected a few times. V and J are TRBV4-2 and TRBJ1-1, with D perhaps TRBD1 (5 bases). Deletions cut 4 bases from V and 0 bases from J, with 9 bases between. The germline gives CDR1 LGHNA, CDR2 YNFKEQ. The CDR3 loop spans 14 amino acids. The CDR3 nucleotides read TGTGCCAGCAGCCGACAGAGCATGAACACTGAAGCTTTCTTT. It specifies CASSRQSMNTEAFF.

This rearrangement joins TRBV6-6 to TRBJ1-2, with 9 nucleotides matching TRBD1. This CDR3 region has 15 residues. From germline, CDR1 is MNHNY and CDR2 SVGAGI (reference sequence). J was trimmed by 3 bases and V by 2 bases; bases with no gene match: 4. CDR3: CASSYRDRDDYGYTF. The CDR3 DNA reads TGTGCCAGCAGTTACCGGGACAGGGATGACTATGGCTACACCTTC.